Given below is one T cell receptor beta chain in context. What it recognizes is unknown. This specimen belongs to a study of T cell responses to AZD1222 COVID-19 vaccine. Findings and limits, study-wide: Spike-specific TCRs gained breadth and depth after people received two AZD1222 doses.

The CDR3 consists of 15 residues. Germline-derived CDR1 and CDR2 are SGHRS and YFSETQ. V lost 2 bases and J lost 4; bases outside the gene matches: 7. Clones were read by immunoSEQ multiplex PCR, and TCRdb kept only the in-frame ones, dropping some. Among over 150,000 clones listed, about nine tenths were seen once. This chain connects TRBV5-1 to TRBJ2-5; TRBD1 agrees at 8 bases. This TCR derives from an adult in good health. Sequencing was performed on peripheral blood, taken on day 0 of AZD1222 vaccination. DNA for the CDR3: TGCGCCAGCAGCTTCGGACAGGGTCCGGGAGAGACCCAGTACTTC. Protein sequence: CASSFGQGPGETQYF.